The T cell receptor beta chain under discussion was sequenced for a study of IL-17A CD8 T cells in psoriatic arthritis synovium. Background on the whole study: The study aimed to define the phenotype, molecular profile and function of synovial IL-17A+CD8+ T cells in psoriatic arthritis pathogenesis.

After DNA extraction (Qiagen), TCRbeta V-D-J rearrangements were amplified in a bias-controlled manner and then sequenced at high throughput (immunoSEQ; Adaptive Biotech). Per the original workflow: Productive sequences were analyzed at sequence level using the immunoSEQ Analyzer platform. Clonality was calculated as 1 minus Pielou's evenness, with values from 0 (highly polyclonal) to 1 (monoclonal). Repertoire overlap between subsets was quantified with the Morisita index, from 0 (no similarity) to 1 (complete similarity). The table comes from immuneACCESS by way of TCRdb, which keeps in-frame sequences with V and J called. Part of the clones is missing from these tables; in studies checked, under half for an unresolved V gene and the rest for unknown reasons. The V and J calls and clone size were taken over from that table, and D and trimming were inferred from the DNA. Within this sample are approximately 2,000 clones, with less than 75% of them counted one time only. Around 12% of the sample is in the top ten clones.

About this clone: What antigen it recognizes has not been identified. Within one base of it there is no much larger clone, and no base qualities were kept.

The research as a whole found: Because no psoriatic arthritis synovial tissue samples were available, cells were taken from synovial fluid instead of synovial tissue. Morisita overlap indices above 0.75 were seen in two patients because many Tc17 clones were shared with the synovial Tc1 population. In psoriatic arthritis, TCRbeta sequencing revealed that synovial Tc17 cells were polyclonal, with a median clonality of roughly 0.073. Only three patients were covered by TCR sequencing, and this limited sample size was acknowledged by the authors. Although some individual clones took up over 4.5% of the repertoire, most synovial CD8+ subsets stayed polyclonal.

CD3+ T cells, isolated magnetically, got roughly 1.4 hours of stimulation with PMA and ionomycin and were then labeled using IL-17A and IFNgamma cytokine secretion assays. Synovial fluid effusions were aspirated from actively inflamed joints of psoriatic arthritis patients. For each patient, synovial fluid served as the source from which three memory CD8+ T cell populations were isolated by sorting: Tc1 cells (IL-17A-IFNgamma+), Tc17 cells (IL-17A+) and the bulk memory fraction, allowing their TCR repertoires to be compared. Psoriatic arthritis patients met the Classification of Psoriatic Arthritis Study Group (CASPAR) criteria. Cytokine-secreting cells were counterstained with a viability dye and with anti-CD3, CD8, CD14 and CD4 antibodies and were sorted on a BD FACSAria. TCRbeta sequencing was performed on sorted synovial fluid CD8+ T cell subsets from three patients with psoriatic arthritis. Synovial fluid mononuclear cells were isolated using Lymphoprep and were cryopreserved in liquid nitrogen prior to use. 50% fetal calf serum and roughly 10% dimethyl sulfoxide were contained in the cryopreservation medium.

The sample taken for sequencing was IL-17A+ (IFN-gamma+/-) memory CD8+ T cells from synovial fluid. The cell subset or site label of this sample denotes: IL-17A+IFNgamma+/- memory CD8+ (Tc17) cells. This sequence originates from a human donor with psoriatic arthritis.

DNA sequence: TGTGCCAGCAGCTTACATCAAGGTAGTGTGGCTGAAGCTTTCTTT. Its protein reads: CASSLHQGSVAEAFF. The rearrangement joined TRBV7-9 to TRBJ1-1, with the D gene uncertain. The CDR3 goes from the cysteine to the phenylalanine over 15 residues. The kept DNA is CDR3 alone, 45 bases in frame from the first base. The trim is 2 bases for V and 6 bases for J, with a gap of 16 bases between the germline ends. The germline V gene (reference sequence) supplies CDR1 SEHNR and CDR2 FQNEAQ.